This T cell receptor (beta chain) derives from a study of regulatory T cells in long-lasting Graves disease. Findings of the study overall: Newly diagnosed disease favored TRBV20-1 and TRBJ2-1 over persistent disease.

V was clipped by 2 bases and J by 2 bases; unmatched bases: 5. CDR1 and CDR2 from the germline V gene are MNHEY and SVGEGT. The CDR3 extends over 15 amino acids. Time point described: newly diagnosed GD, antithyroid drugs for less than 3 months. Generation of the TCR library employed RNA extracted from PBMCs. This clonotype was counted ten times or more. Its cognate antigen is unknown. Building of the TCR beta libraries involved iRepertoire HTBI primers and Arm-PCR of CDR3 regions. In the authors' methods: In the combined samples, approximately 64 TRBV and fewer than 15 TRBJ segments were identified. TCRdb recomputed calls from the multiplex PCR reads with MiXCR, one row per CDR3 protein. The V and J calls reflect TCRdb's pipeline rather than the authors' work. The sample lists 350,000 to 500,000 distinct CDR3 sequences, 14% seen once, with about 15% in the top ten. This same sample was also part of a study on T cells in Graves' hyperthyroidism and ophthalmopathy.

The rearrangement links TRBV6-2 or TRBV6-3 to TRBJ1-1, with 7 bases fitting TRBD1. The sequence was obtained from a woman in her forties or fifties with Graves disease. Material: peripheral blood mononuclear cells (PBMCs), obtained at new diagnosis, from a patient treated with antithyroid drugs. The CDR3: CASSYRGLKNTEAFF. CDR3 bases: TGTGCCAGCAGTTACAGGGGGCTGAAAAACACTGAAGCTTTCTTT.